The present T cell receptor (beta chain) was sequenced within a study of blood T cell repertoires in COVID-19. Clones were sequenced by immunoSEQ multiplex PCR, and TCRdb holds only the in-frame ones, with some missing. Altogether under 25,000 clones are present, 88% being singletons, with the ten largest covering 22%. CDR3 length: 14 amino acids. V gave up 0 bases and J gave up 3 bases; unmatched junction bases: 2. Looked up from germline, CDR1 is SGHDT and CDR2 is YYEEEE. The chain combines TRBV5-6 with TRBJ2-5, with TRBD1 matching 7 bases. The sequence came from a man between 65 and 80 years old in a cohort sampled during active COVID-19. Sequences were obtained from peripheral blood. The DNA for the CDR3 is TGTGCCAGCAGCTTGGGACAGGGCAAAGAGACCCAGTACTTC. It specifies CASSLGQGKETQYF.